This T cell receptor beta chain was captured by sequencing in a study of OX40 agonist ivuxolimab in advanced cancers. Blood sampling took place at baseline, cycle 4 day 1, and cycle 7 day 1. About this clone itself: Its specificity is not known.

Using immunoSEQ multiplex PCR, the repertoire was profiled, and TCRdb retains in-frame clones only, with some absent. The sample holds around 78,000 clones, over 75% seen once. This CDR3 contains 16 residues. Germline CDR1 is SGHNT and CDR2 is YENEEA. V was clipped by 1 base and J by 0 bases, with 10 bases between them. General study findings and limits: On average, CD8+ T cells showed a greater number of expanded clones than CD4+.

This clonotype was sampled from an adult with an advanced solid tumor such as melanoma, head and neck, liver or kidney cancer. The J gene is TRBJ2-4, the V gene TRBV11-3, with D maybe TRBD2 (6 bases). The sequenced sample was CD4+ or CD8+ T cells sorted from blood, obtained in a trial of the OX40 agonist ivuxolimab. The CDR3 nucleotides are TGTGCCAGCAGCTTAGGGGGGGAGCTAGCCAAAAACATTCAGTACTTC. Its translation is CASSLGGELAKNIQYF. The full variable domain, with the rest looked up from reference TRBV11-3 and TRBJ2-4, is EAGVVQSPRYKIIEKKQPVAFWCNPISGHNTLYWYLQNLGQGPELLIRYENEEAVDDSQLPKDRFSAERLKGVDSTLKIQPAELGDSAVYLCASSLGGELAKNIQYFGAGTRLSVL.